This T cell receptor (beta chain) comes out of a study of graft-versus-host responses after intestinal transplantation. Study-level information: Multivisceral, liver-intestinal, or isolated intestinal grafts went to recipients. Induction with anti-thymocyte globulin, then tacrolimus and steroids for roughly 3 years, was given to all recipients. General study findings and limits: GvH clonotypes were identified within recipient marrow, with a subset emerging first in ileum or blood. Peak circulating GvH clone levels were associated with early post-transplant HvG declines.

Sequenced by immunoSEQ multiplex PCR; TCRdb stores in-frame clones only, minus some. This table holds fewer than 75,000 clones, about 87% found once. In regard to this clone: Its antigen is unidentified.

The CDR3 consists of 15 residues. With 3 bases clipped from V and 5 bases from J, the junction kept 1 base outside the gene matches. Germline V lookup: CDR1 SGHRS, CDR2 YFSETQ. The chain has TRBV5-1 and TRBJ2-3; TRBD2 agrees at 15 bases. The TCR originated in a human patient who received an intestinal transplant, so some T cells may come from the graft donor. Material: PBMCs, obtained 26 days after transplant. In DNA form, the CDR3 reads TGCGCCAGCAGCTCGGGACTAGCGGGGGGAGATACGCAGTATTTT. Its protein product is CASSSGLAGGDTQYF.